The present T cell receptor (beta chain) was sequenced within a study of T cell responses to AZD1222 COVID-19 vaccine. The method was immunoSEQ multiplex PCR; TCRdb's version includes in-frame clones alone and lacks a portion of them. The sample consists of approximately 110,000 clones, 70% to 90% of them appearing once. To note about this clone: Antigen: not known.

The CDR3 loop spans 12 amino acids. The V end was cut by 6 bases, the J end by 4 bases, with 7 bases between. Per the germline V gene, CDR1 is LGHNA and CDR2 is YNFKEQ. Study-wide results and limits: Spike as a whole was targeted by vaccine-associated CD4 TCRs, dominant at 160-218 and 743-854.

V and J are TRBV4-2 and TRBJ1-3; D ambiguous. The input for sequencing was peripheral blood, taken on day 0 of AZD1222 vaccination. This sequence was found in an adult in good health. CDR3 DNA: TGTGCCAGCAGGCCCGGAGGAAACACCATATATTTT. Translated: CASRPGGNTIYF.